The 26 T cell receptor beta chains below come from one sample, sequenced in a study of early stage breast cancer tumors. Method: immunoSEQ multiplex PCR; TCRdb's copy keeps in-frame clones and lacks some. Here the sample spans about 41,000 clones, about 78% being singletons. The specimen sequenced was blood. Receptors were obtained from a person between 50 and 60 years old with breast cancer.

In regard to this clone: Its ends do not fully match the called genes, so a read error is possible. The V gene is TRBV7-7, the J gene TRBJ2-7, with 10 bases matching TRBD1. The CDR3 has 13 amino acids. Germline lookup yields CDR1 SSHAT and CDR2 FNYEAQ (reference sequence). The CDR3 coding sequence is TGTGCTAGCAGCCCGGACAGGGGGGGAGAGCAGTACTTC. Its protein is CASSPDRGGEQYF.

This clone has only a few counts. The chain links TRBV27 to TRBJ2-3, with TRBD2 matching 11 bases. The germline gives CDR1 MNHEY, CDR2 SMNVEV (reference sequence). The CDR3 covers 14 residues. Trimming cost V 5 bases and J 5 bases; bases outside gene matches: 3. This CDR3 reads CASSLAGGEDTQYF. CDR3 DNA: TGTGCCAGCAGTCTAGCGGGAGGTGAAGATACGCAGTATTTT.

This clone was observed a handful of times. This CDR3 reads CASSTGTKTEAFF. CDR3 DNA: TGTGCCAGCAGCACAGGGACAAAAACTGAAGCTTTCTTT. J is TRBJ1-1 and V is TRBV11-2, with a possible D match to TRBD1 (6 bases). Germline V CDR1 and CDR2: SGHAT, FQNNGV. Deletions cut 5 bases from V and 5 bases from J, with 12 bases between. The CDR3 loop spans 13 amino acids.

V usage is TRBV18 and J usage is TRBJ2-5, with D perhaps TRBD1 (6 bases). This CDR3 comprises 16 residues. The V end lost 4 bases, the J end lost 1 base, and 16 bases lay between the germline ends. Germline CDR1 is KGHSH and CDR2 is LQKENI. The CDR3 sequence: CASSLFVQGSQETQYF. The DNA for the CDR3 is TGTGCCAGCTCACTATTCGTCCAGGGGTCCCAAGAGACCCAGTACTTC.

This clone has only one observation. The rearrangement joins TRBV2 to TRBJ1-1; D remains unclear. There are 12 residues in the CDR3. V lost 4 bases, J lost 2 bases, and 5 bases lay in between. Looked up from germline, CDR1 is SNHLY and CDR2 is FYNNEI. CDR3 DNA sequence: TGTGCCAGCAGTGTCAGTAACACTGAAGCTTTCTTT. It codes for CASSVSNTEAFF. Drawing the rest from reference TRBV2 and TRBJ1-1, the complete variable domain is EPEVTQTPSHQVTQMGQEVILRCVPISNHLYFYWYRQILGQKVEFLVSFYNNEISEKSEIFDDQFSVERPDGSNFTLKIRSTKLEDSAMYFCASSVSNTEAFFGQGTRLTVV.

The CDR3 DNA sequence: TGCGCCAGCAGCCCCCTACGGCAGGGCGGGAACACTGAAGCTTTCTTT. This translates into CASSPLRQGGNTEAFF. This chain connects TRBV5-1 to TRBJ1-1; possible D gene TRBD1, 5 bases. The germline V and J ends were trimmed by 4 bases and 1 base, with 17 bases remaining between them. Looked up from germline, CDR1 is SGHRS and CDR2 is YFSETQ. The CDR3 is 16 amino acids. Using reference TRBV5-1 and TRBJ1-1 for the parts outside the CDR3, the full variable domain is KAGVTQTPRYLIKTRGQQVTLSCSPISGHRSVSWYQQTPGQGLQFLFEYFSETQRNKGNFPGRFSGRQFSNSRSEMNVSTLELGDSALYLCASSPLRQGGNTEAFFGQGTRLTVV.

The rearrangement links TRBV5-6 to TRBJ2-2, with 9 bases aligning to TRBD1. This CDR3 has 14 residues. Germline CDR1 and CDR2: SGHDT and YYEEEE. Trimming at V came to 6 bases and at J to 4 bases, leaving 4 bases not matched to a gene. For the CDR3, the DNA is TGTGCCAGCAACAGGGGGCGAATCACCGGGGAGCTGTTTTTT. It translates to CASNRGRITGELFF.

As DNA, the CDR3 is TGTGCCAGCAGCCTACTCGTAGCGGGGGGGGCAGATACGCAGTATTTT. Translation: CASSLLVAGGADTQYF. This rearrangement joins TRBV5-4 to TRBJ2-3; 11 bases map to TRBD2. The CDR3 consists of 16 residues. Germline CDR1 reads SGHNT; CDR2 reads YYREEE (reference sequence). Trimming cost V 4 bases and J 4 bases; bases outside gene matches: 8.

This chain joins TRBV9 and TRBJ1-5, with D possibly being TRBD1 (6 bases). Germline lookup yields CDR1 SGDLS and CDR2 YYNGEE. V dropped 3 bases and J dropped 5 bases, with 12 bases sitting between them. This CDR3 is built from 14 residues. The CDR3 sequence is CASSGGGVDQPQHF. The CDR3 nucleotides read TGTGCCAGCAGCGGGGGGGGCGTGGATCAGCCCCAGCATTTT.

This clone was observed a handful of times. The chain links TRBV10-3 to TRBJ2-7, with 8 bases matching TRBD1. CDR3 length: 12 residues. Germline V lookup: CDR1 ENHRY, CDR2 SYGVKD. Trimming removed 6 bases from V and 5 bases from J; junction bases left unmatched: 3. The CDR3 DNA reads TGTGCCATCAGCGTGACAGGGGACGAGCAGTACGTC. Translated, it gives CAISVTGDEQYV.

V and J are TRBV10-2 and TRBJ1-2; D is possibly TRBD1 (6 bases). This CDR3 has 15 amino acids. Trimming pared 6 bases from V and 2 bases from J, leaving 16 bases between. Germline V gives CDR1 WSHSY, CDR2 SAAADI. The CDR3 nucleotides are TGCGCCAGCAGATTGAGTCAAGGACAGAACTATGGCTACACCTTC. It specifies CASRLSQGQNYGYTF.

The chain couples TRBV7-2 to TRBJ1-1, with a possible D match to TRBD1 (5 bases). Trimming took off 6 bases at V and 1 base at J, with 9 bases between the two ends. From germline, CDR1 is SGHTA and CDR2 FQGNSA. The CDR3 contains 13 residues. The CDR3 spells CASRGRANTEAFF. CDR3 nucleotide sequence: TGTGCCAGCAGGGGGCGAGCGAACACTGAAGCTTTCTTT.

The chain couples TRBV2 to TRBJ1-5; the D gene is possibly TRBD1 (6 bases). The ends were cut back, 4 bases at V and 6 bases at J, with 16 bases in the middle. This CDR3 spans 15 amino acids. Germline V lookup: CDR1 SNHLY, CDR2 FYNNEI. The CDR3 DNA reads TGTGCCAGCAGTGCCGAGGGGGGGGGCACTCAGCCCCAGCATTTT. Translating it yields CASSAEGGGTQPQHF.

V usage is TRBV7-9 and J usage is TRBJ1-2, with a tentative D call TRBD1 (5 bases). Germline V gene data show CDR1 as SEHNR and CDR2 as FQNEAQ (reference sequence). V shed 3 bases and J shed 0 bases, with 11 bases lying between them. The CDR3 runs to 15 residues. The CDR3 region has the DNA TGTGCCAGCAGCTTCTCGACAGAGCCTAACTATGGCTACACCTTC. Translated: CASSFSTEPNYGYTF.

The V and J genes are TRBV7-2 and TRBJ1-6, with 7 nucleotides matching TRBD1. Losses at the gene ends were 2 bases for V and 10 bases for J; bases not matched to a gene: 8. The CDR3 extends over 15 amino acids. Germline V gene data show CDR1 as SGHTA and CDR2 as FQGNSA. The CDR3 loop reads CASSLSRQGGSPLHF. CDR3 in DNA: TGTGCCAGCAGCTTATCCCGACAGGGTGGATCACCCCTCCACTTT.

V usage is TRBV11-3 and J usage is TRBJ2-3; D might be TRBD1 (6 bases). Germline loops: CDR1 SGHNT, CDR2 YENEEA. V was clipped by 1 base and J by 3 bases, with 11 bases between them. The CDR3 extends over 15 amino acids. CDR3 DNA: TGTGCCAGCAGCTTAGGGGCAGGGGTAACAGATACGCAGTATTTT. Amino acid sequence: CASSLGAGVTDTQYF.

The chain has TRBV18 and TRBJ2-2; 8 bases are a match to TRBD1. V shed 6 bases, J shed 0 bases, and the junction held 3 bases outside the gene matches. This CDR3 comprises 15 residues. Germline assignment: CDR1 KGHSH and CDR2 LQKENI. In DNA, the CDR3 is TGTGCCAGCTCGCAACAGGGGGCGAACACCGGGGAGCTGTTTTTT. It is translated as CASSQQGANTGELFF. Drawing the rest from reference TRBV18 and TRBJ2-2, the complete variable domain is NAGVMQNPRHLVRRRGQEARLRCSPMKGHSHVYWYRQLPEEGLKFMVYLQKENIIDESGMPKERFSAEFPKEGPSILRIQQVVRGDSAAYFCASSQQGANTGELFFGEGSRLTVL.

This chain joins TRBV19 and TRBJ2-7; D remains ambiguous. Trimming shortened V by 5 bases and J by 2 bases, and 10 bases separated the two germline ends. The CDR3 has 13 amino acids. Germline CDR1 and CDR2: LNHDA and SQIVND (reference sequence). In DNA, the CDR3 is TGTGCCAGTAGTGTCCGAGCTCCCTACGAGCAGTACTTC. Protein: CASSVRAPYEQYF.

This clone showed up just a few times. This chain uses TRBV19 with TRBJ1-6; 8 positions match TRBD1. The germline V gene has CDR1 LNHDA and CDR2 SQIVND (reference sequence). The CDR3 covers 14 residues. V gave up 4 bases and J gave up 7 bases; unmatched junction bases: 3. CDR3 protein: CASSTTGGNSPLHF. As DNA, the CDR3 is TGTGCCAGTAGTACAACAGGGGGAAATTCACCCCTCCACTTT.

The chain is built from TRBV14 and TRBJ1-2; D ambiguous. V was cut by 1 base and J by 2 bases, with 14 bases left in between. The length of the CDR3 is 16 residues. Germline V gives CDR1 SGHDN, CDR2 FVKESK. For the CDR3, the DNA is TGTGCCAGCAGCCAAGGCAGGACCGGGATGAACTATGGCTACACCTTC. Amino acids: CASSQGRTGMNYGYTF.

This clone turned up a few times. This chain links TRBV5-8 with TRBJ1-2; D gene uncertain. Trimming left V 5 bases short and J 6 bases short, with 11 bases between. There are 12 residues in the CDR3. Germline CDR1 reads SGHTS; CDR2 reads YDEGEE. CDR3 amino acids: CASSIGLNGYTF. CDR3 DNA sequence: TGTGCCAGCAGTATTGGGCTGAATGGCTACACCTTC.

The chain has TRBV12-5 and TRBJ2-7; TRBD1 might be the D (6 bases). V dropped 6 bases and J dropped 4 bases, with 13 bases sitting between them. CDR1 is LGHNT and CDR2 is FRNRAP in the germline V gene. The CDR3 loop spans 13 amino acids. The chain's CDR3 is CASGLGQLYEQYF. DNA for the CDR3: TGTGCTAGTGGCCTTGGACAGTTATACGAGCAGTACTTC.

The chain employs TRBV30 and TRBJ1-3; D might be TRBD1 (5 bases). The V gene's germline CDR1 is GTSNPN and CDR2 SVGIG (reference sequence). CDR3 length: 11 amino acids. V was clipped by 7 bases and J by 4 bases, with 8 bases between them. The CDR3 loop reads CASGPGNTIYF. The CDR3 DNA reads as TGTGCCTCAGGGCCGGGAAACACCATATATTTT.

The chain employs TRBV7-8 and TRBJ1-1; D not resolved. The germline V and J ends were trimmed by 5 bases and 4 bases, with 14 bases remaining between them. The CDR3 spans 14 residues. Germline V gives CDR1 SGHVS, CDR2 FQNEAQ. The CDR3 spells CASSIAQVSTEAFF. CDR3 DNA sequence: TGTGCCAGCAGCATCGCTCAGGTCTCCACTGAAGCTTTCTTT.

The chain joins TRBV4-3 to TRBJ2-1, with 10 bases matching TRBD2. CDR3 length: 16 residues. The germline gives CDR1 LGHNA, CDR2 YSLEER. The J segment lost 4 bases and the V segment lost 4 bases, leaving 7 bases of the junction unmatched. CDR3 bases: TGCGCCAGCAGCCGACAAGCGGGGGGGGATTACAATGAGCAGTTCTTC. As protein: CASSRQAGGDYNEQFF.

CDR3 nucleotides: TGCGCCAGCAGCTTAGACAGGGACACTGGAAACACCATATATTTT. It specifies CASSLDRDTGNTIYF. The rearrangement uses TRBV5-1 and TRBJ1-3; 7 bases align to TRBD1. CDR3 length: 15 amino acids. J gave up 2 bases and V 2 bases, and 4 bases lay outside the gene matches. Germline lookup yields CDR1 SGHRS and CDR2 YFSETQ.